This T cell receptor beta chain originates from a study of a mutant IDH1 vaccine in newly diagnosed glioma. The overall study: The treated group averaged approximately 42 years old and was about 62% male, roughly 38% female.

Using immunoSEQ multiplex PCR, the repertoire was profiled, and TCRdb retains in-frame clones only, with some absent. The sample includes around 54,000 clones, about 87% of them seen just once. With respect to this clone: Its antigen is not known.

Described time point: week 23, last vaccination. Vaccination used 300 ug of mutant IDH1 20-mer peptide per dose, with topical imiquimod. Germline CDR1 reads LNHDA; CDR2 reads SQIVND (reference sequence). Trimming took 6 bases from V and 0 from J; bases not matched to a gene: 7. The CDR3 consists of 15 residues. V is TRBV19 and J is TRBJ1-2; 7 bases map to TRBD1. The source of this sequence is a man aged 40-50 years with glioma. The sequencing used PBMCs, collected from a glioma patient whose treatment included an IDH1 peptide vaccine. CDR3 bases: TGTGCCAGTAGAATCGGTCAGGGGGCTAACTATGGCTACACCTTC. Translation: CASRIGQGANYGYTF.